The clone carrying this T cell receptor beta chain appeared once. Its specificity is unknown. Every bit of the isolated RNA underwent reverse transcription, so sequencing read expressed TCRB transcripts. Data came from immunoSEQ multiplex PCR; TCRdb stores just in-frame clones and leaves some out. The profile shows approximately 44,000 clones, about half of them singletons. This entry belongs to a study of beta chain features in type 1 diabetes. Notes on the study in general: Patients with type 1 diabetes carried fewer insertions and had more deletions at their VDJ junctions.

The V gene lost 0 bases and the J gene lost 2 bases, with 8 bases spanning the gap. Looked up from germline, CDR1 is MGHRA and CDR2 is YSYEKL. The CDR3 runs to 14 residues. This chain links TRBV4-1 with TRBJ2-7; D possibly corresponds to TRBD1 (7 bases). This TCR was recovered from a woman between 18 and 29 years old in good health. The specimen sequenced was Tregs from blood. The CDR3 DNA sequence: TGCGCCAGCAGCCAAGACAGGGGGGCCTACGAGCAGTACTTC. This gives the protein CASSQDRGAYEQYF.